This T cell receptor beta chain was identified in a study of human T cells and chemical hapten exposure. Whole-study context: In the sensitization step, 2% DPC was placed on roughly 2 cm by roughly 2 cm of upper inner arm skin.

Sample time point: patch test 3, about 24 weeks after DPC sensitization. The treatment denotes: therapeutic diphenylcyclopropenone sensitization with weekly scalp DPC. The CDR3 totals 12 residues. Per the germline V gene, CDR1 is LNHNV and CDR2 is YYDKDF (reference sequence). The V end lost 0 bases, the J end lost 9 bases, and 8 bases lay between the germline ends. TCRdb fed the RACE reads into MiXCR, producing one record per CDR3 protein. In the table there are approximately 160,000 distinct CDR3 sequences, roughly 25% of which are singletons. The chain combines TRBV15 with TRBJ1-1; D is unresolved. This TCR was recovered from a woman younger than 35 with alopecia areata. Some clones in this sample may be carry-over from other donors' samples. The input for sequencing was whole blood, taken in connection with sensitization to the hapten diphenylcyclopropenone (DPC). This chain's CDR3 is CATSRDKWQAFF. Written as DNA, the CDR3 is TGTGCCACCAGCAGAGATAAATGGCAAGCTTTCTTT.